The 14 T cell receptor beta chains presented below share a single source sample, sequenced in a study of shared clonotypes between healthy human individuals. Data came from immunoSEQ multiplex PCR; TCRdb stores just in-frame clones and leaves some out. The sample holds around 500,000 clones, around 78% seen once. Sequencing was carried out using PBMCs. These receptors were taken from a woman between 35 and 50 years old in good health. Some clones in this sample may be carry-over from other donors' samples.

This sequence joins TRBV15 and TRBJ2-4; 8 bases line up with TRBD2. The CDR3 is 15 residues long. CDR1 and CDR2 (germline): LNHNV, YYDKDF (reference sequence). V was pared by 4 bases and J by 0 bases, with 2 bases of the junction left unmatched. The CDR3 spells CATSTGGLAKNIQYF. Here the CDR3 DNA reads TGTGCCACCAGCACGGGGGGGTTAGCCAAAAACATTCAGTACTTC.

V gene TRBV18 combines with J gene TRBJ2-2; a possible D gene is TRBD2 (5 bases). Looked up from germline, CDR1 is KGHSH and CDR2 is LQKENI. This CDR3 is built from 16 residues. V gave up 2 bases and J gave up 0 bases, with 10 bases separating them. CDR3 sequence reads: CASSPVAPTNTGELFF. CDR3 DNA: TGTGCCAGCTCACCAGTAGCGCCTACGAACACCGGGGAGCTGTTTTTT.

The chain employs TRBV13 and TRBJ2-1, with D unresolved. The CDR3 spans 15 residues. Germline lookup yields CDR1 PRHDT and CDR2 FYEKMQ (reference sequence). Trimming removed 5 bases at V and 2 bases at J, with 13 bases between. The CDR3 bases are TGTGCCAGCAGCCCCCCCTTAGAGGCCTACAATGAGCAGTTCTTC. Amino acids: CASSPPLEAYNEQFF.

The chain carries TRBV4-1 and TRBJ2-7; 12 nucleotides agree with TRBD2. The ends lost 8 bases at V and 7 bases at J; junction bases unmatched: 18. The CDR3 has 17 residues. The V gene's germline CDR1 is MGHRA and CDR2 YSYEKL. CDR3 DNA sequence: TGCGCCAGCCAGCCTCACGGACTAGCGGGACGGAAGTCGGAGCAGTACTTC. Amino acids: CASQPHGLAGRKSEQYF.

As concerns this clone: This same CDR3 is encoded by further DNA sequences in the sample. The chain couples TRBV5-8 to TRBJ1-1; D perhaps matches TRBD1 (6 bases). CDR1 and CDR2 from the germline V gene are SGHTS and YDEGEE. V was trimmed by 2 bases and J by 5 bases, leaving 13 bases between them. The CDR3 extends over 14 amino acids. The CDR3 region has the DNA TGTGCCAGCAGCTTTGGCAGGGGAAGGACTGAAGCTTTCTTT. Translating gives CASSFGRGRTEAFF.

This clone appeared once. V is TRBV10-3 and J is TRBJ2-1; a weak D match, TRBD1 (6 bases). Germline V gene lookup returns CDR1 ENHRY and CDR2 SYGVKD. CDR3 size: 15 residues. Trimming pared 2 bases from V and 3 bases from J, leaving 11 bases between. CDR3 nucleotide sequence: TGTGCCATCAGTGAGGGACAGTTTAACTACAATGAGCAGTTCTTC. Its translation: CAISEGQFNYNEQFF.

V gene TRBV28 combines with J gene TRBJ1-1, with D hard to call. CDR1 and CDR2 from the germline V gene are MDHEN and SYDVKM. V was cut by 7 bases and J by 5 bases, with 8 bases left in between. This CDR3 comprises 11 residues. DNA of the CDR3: TGTGCCAGCACCGTCGGGACTGAAGCTTTCTTT. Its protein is CASTVGTEAFF.

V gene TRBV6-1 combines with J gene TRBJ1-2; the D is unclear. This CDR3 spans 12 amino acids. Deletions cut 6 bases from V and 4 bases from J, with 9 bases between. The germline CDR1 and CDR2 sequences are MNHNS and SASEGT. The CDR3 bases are TGTGCCAGCAGGGCCGCGGGCTATGGCTACACCTTC. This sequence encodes CASRAAGYGYTF.

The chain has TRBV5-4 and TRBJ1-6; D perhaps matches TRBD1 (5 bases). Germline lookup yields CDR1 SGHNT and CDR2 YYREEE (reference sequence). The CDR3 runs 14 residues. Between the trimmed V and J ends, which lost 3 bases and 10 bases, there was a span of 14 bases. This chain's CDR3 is CASSSDWGWSPLHF. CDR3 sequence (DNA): TGTGCCAGCAGCTCGGACTGGGGGTGGTCACCCCTCCACTTT.

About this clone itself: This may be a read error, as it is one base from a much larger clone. The CDR3 coding sequence is TGTGCCAGCAGCTTGAGTTTCGGGGAGCTGTTTTTT. Translating gives CASSLSFGELFF. The chain carries TRBV11-3 and TRBJ2-2; unclear D gene. The V gene lost 3 bases and the J gene lost 7 bases, with 6 bases spanning the gap. Germline loops: CDR1 SGHNT, CDR2 YENEEA. CDR3 length equals 12 residues.

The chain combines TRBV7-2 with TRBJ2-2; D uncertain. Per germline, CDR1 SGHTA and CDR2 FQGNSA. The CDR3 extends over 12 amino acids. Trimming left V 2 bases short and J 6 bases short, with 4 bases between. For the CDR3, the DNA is TGTGCCAGCAGCTTAAACTCCGGGGAGCTGTTTTTT. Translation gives CASSLNSGELFF. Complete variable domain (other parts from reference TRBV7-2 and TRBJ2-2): GAGVSQSPSNKVTEKGKDVELRCDPISGHTALYWYRQSLGQGLEFLIYFQGNSAPDKSGLPSDRFSAERTGGSVSTLTIQRTQQEDSAVYLCASSLNSGELFFGEGSRLTVL.

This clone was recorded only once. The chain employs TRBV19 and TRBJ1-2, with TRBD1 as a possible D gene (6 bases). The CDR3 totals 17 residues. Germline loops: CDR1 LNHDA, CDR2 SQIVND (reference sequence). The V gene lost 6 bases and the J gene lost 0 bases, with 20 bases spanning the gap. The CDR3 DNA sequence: TGTGCCAGTAGCTCGTCAGTGGGTACAGGGTCTAACTATGGCTACACCTTC. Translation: CASSSSVGTGSNYGYTF.

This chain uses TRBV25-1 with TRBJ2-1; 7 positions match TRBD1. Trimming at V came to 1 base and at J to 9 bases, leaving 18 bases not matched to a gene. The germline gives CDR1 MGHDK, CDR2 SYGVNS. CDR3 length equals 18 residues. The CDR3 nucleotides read TGTGCCAGCAGTGAATCCGGGACAGAGATTAATCTAGCACGTGAGCAGTTCTTC. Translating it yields CASSESGTEINLAREQFF.

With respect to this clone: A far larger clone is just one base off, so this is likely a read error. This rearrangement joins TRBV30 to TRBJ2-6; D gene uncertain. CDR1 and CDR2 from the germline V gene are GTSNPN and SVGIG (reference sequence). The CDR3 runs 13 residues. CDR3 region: CARSFGGANVLTF. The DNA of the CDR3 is TGTGCCAGGAGTTTTGGTGGGGCCAACGTCCTGACTTTC.